This T cell receptor (beta chain) was found in a study of shared clonotypes between healthy human individuals. Across the study: For every donor, three CD4 naive, three CD4 memory, two CD8 naive and one CD8 memory plates were used.

Germline CDR1 SEHNR, CDR2 FQNEAQ (reference sequence). Trimming pared 5 bases from V and 2 bases from J, leaving 8 bases between. The CDR3 is 13 amino acids. TCRdb keeps only in-frame clones here, not all; method: immunoSEQ multiplex PCR. The sample lists under 2,000,000 clones, roughly 94% occurring once. CD8 cells classed as naive were CD45RO-negative and positively selected for CCR7, excluding terminally differentiated effector memory CD45RA+ cells. Study observations and caveats: Generally, estimated richness proved larger in naive subsets than it did in memory subsets. Among non-shared clonotypes, generation probabilities were lower than among those shared by all four donors. Owing to a small donor count, the genetic and exposure-history diversity represented was limited.

Concerning this clone itself: Its antigen remains unidentified.

V usage is TRBV7-9 and J usage is TRBJ2-3; D is unclear. Sequencing input: naive CD8+ T cells sorted from blood. The sequence came from a young man in good health. The CDR3 DNA reads as TGTGCCAGCAGCCCAGAGGCCACAGATACGCAGTATTTT. It translates to CASSPEATDTQYF.